A single sample is the source of the 2 T cell receptor beta chains below, sequenced in a study of blood T cell repertoires in COVID-19. The table came from immunoSEQ multiplex PCR; TCRdb's copy has only in-frame clones and leaves some out. The table includes about 77,000 clones, roughly three quarters detected once. Sequences were obtained from peripheral blood. These receptors originate from a man between 65 and 80 years old with active or convalescent COVID-19.

This chain joins TRBV3-1 (or the pseudogene TRBV3-2) and TRBJ1-2, with TRBD1 matching over 7 bases. With V trimmed by 1 base and J by 4 bases, 9 bases remained unmatched. This CDR3 has 16 residues. CDR1 and CDR2 (germline): LGHDT, YNNKEL (reference sequence). CDR3 in DNA: TGTGCCAGCAGCCAAGCCGACAGGGCAATCCGCTATGGCTACACCTTC. Its translation: CASSQADRAIRYGYTF.

This clone was counted only a few times. The chain carries TRBV19 and TRBJ1-2; the D is unclear. The V gene's germline CDR1 is LNHDA and CDR2 SQIVND (reference sequence). The CDR3 totals 13 residues. The V and J ends lost 3 bases and 7 bases respectively, with 12 bases between them. CDR3 in DNA: TGTGCCAGTAGTATCGCGGGGTTCGGTGGCTACACCTTC. Protein sequence: CASSIAGFGGYTF.